A selection of T cell receptor beta chains follows, all from one sample in a study of T-cell reconstitution after alpha-beta-depleted transplantation in children. A single record per CDR3 protein comes from TCRdb applying MiXCR to the PCR reads. The table includes 450,000 to 700,000 distinct CDR3 sequences, roughly a quarter detected once. The input for sequencing was PBMCs, taken before TCRalphabeta/CD19-depleted stem cell transplant. The receptors shown here come from a boy younger than two with Wiskott-Aldrich syndrome, due to receive a stem cell transplant. Both conserved end residues are trimmed from each CDR3. The size entry is marked missing in some rows and otherwise reads once, few, many or a size class.

V gene: TRBV9; clone size: few; CDR3 protein: ASSVRLGETQY
V gene: TRBV29-1; clone size: -; CDR3 protein: SVISKPYGYT
V gene: TRBV11-2; clone size: few; CDR3 protein: ASSPHPDPGNQPQH
V gene: TRBV5-1; clone size: -; CDR3 protein: ASSFPVGNEQF
V gene: TRBV28; clone size: -; CDR3 protein: ATKPGQPNTGELF
V gene: TRBV6-1; clone size: -; CDR3 protein: AMDRSAGNTIY
V gene: TRBV7-8; clone size: -; CDR3 protein: ASSMTSGSGNEQF
V gene: TRBV2; clone size: few; CDR3 protein: ASTDRGGYEQY
V gene: TRBV28; clone size: -; CDR3 protein: ASRTGIIYEQY
V gene: TRBV6-5; clone size: -; CDR3 protein: ASSSFKEGETQY
V gene: TRBV12-3/TRBV12-4; clone size: -; CDR3 protein: ASISREPLDGDSPLH
V gene: TRBV5-6; clone size: few; CDR3 protein: ASSFGPMDIGQF
V gene: TRBV7-8; clone size: -; CDR3 protein: ASSPRTESWEKLF
V gene: TRBV5-8; clone size: few; CDR3 protein: ASSLAAFRTEAF
V gene: TRBV5-1; clone size: many; CDR3 protein: ASSSPGYEQY
V gene: TRBV6-1; clone size: -; CDR3 protein: ASRIRAAESEQY
V gene: TRBV3-1; clone size: once; CDR3 protein: ASSHNAGAAREQY
V gene: TRBV6-1; clone size: -; CDR3 protein: ASRWEGRGTDTQY
V gene: TRBV20-1; clone size: -; CDR3 protein: SASGSGVDTQY
V gene: TRBV11-2; clone size: -; CDR3 protein: ASSLSPSLAGPYEQY
V gene: TRBV5-1; clone size: once; CDR3 protein: ASSLDQGWETQY
V gene: TRBV5-1; clone size: -; CDR3 protein: ASMPLTSGRTYNEQF
V gene: TRBV10-3; clone size: few; CDR3 protein: AISESILYEQY
V gene: TRBV7-2; clone size: -; CDR3 protein: ASSLIGRSGQPQH
V gene: TRBV5-1; clone size: -; CDR3 protein: ASSGSGTTYNEQF
V gene: TRBV5-1; clone size: many; CDR3 protein: ASSGSGNQETQY
V gene: TRBV5-1; clone size: -; CDR3 protein: ASSVGQTEAEKLF
V gene: TRBV20-1; clone size: -; CDR3 protein: SARASGGAGDTQY
V gene: TRBV20-1; clone size: -; CDR3 protein: SAAWTTNTGELF
V gene: TRBV5-1; clone size: few; CDR3 protein: ASSLSGADEKLF
V gene: TRBV5-5; clone size: few; CDR3 protein: ASSLVGDPSYNEQF
V gene: TRBV6-1; clone size: few; CDR3 protein: AISRDRDTDTQY
V gene: TRBV20-1; clone size: few; CDR3 protein: SARRAGVSTGELF
V gene: TRBV5-8; clone size: -; CDR3 protein: ASSLTRYSTNTEAF
V gene: TRBV20-1; clone size: -; CDR3 protein: SAILAGGRLNSQY
V gene: TRBV10-3; clone size: few; CDR3 protein: SISEKEAGYNEQF
V gene: TRBV5-1; clone size: -; CDR3 protein: ASSLQTGSYNEQF
V gene: TRBV12-3/TRBV12-4; clone size: few; CDR3 protein: ASRSSSYNSPLH
V gene: TRBV5-1; clone size: -; CDR3 protein: ASSLWTPETDTQY
V gene: TRBV10-2; clone size: few; CDR3 protein: ASGTSGRLETQY
V gene: TRBV12-3/TRBV12-4; clone size: -; CDR3 protein: ASSHGVNTEAF
V gene: TRBV11-1; clone size: few; CDR3 protein: ASSPRTSGPSYNEQF
V gene: TRBV5-1; clone size: -; CDR3 protein: ASSLDVEEQF
V gene: TRBV11-2; clone size: -; CDR3 protein: ASSSSGKGSYEQY
V gene: TRBV18; clone size: -; CDR3 protein: ASSPNQGFTTEAF
V gene: TRBV4-1; clone size: -; CDR3 protein: ASSQEWPATSTDTQY
V gene: TRBV20-1; clone size: few; CDR3 protein: VAQRRSYEQY
V gene: TRBV14; clone size: few; CDR3 protein: ASSQGRTQY
V gene: TRBV9; clone size: -; CDR3 protein: ASSVDRGTHNEQF
V gene: TRBV2; clone size: -; CDR3 protein: ASRGRDTPFYNEQF
V gene: TRBV12-3/TRBV12-4; clone size: few; CDR3 protein: ASRRAGTYEQF
V gene: TRBV20-1; clone size: -; CDR3 protein: SATDQLTGWEKLF
V gene: TRBV29-1; clone size: few; CDR3 protein: SVAAGTDNQPQH
V gene: TRBV5-1; clone size: few; CDR3 protein: ASSPRLGLLQETQY